Below are 17 T cell receptor beta chains sequenced from a single sample in a study of cytomegalovirus exposure and HLA in healthy donors. TCRdb's table, derived via immunoSEQ multiplex PCR, lists solely in-frame clones and lacks some. The table includes around 74,000 clones, around four fifths detected once. Sequenced material: PBMCs. All receptors derive from a man aged 25 to 45 in good health and CMV-seronegative.

This clone was recorded a few times. This chain links TRBV5-4 with TRBJ1-1; 7 bases match TRBD1. This CDR3 comprises 12 residues. After removal of 1 base from V and 9 bases from J, the junction contained 3 bases not matched to a gene. Germline V gene lookup returns CDR1 SGHNT and CDR2 YYREEE (reference sequence). CDR3 DNA sequence: TGTGCCAGCAGCTTGACAGGGGTGAAAGCTTTCTTT. It encodes CASSLTGVKAFF. The whole variable domain, filled in from reference TRBV5-4 and TRBJ1-1, reads ETGVTQSPTHLIKTRGQQVTLRCSSQSGHNTVSWYQQALGQGPQFIFQYYREEENGRGNFPPRFSGLQFPNYSSELNVNALELDDSALYLCASSLTGVKAFFGQGTRLTVV.

This clone was seen more than once but under ten times. The chain is built from TRBV30 and TRBJ1-3; no clear D gene. V was clipped by 2 bases and J by 0 bases, with 11 bases between them. This CDR3 region has 15 residues. Germline V CDR1 and CDR2: GTSNPN, SVGIG (reference sequence). The CDR3 here is CAWSPRTHSGNTIYF. In DNA, the CDR3 is TGTGCCTGGAGTCCGCGGACTCACTCTGGAAACACCATATATTTT.

Only one count was recorded for this clone. J is TRBJ1-2 and V is TRBV6-5; no reliable D call. The V gene's germline CDR1 is MNHEY and CDR2 SVGAGI. This CDR3 spans 12 amino acids. Trimming pared 4 bases from V and 5 bases from J, leaving 8 bases between. As DNA, the CDR3 is TGTGCCAGCAGTTCCTACCCGTATGGCTACACCTTC. Translated, it gives CASSSYPYGYTF.

The chain has TRBV5-1 and TRBJ1-2; tentatively, D is TRBD1 (5 bases). Per germline, CDR1 SGHRS and CDR2 YFSETQ. CDR3 size: 13 residues. Trimming removed 3 bases at V and 1 base at J, with 7 bases between. The CDR3 nucleotides read TGCGCCAGCAGCTACGACAGTAACTATGGCTACACCTTC. As protein: CASSYDSNYGYTF.

The chain joins TRBV9 to TRBJ1-6; 9 nucleotides agree with TRBD1. The CDR3 sequence is 16 residues long. V lost 3 bases, J lost 7 bases, and 8 bases stayed unmatched. Germline lookup yields CDR1 SGDLS and CDR2 YYNGEE. DNA for the CDR3: TGTGCCAGCAGCGCCCAACGGACAGGGGCAAATTCACCCCTCCACTTT. It yields the protein CASSAQRTGANSPLHF.

This clone was counted once. V gene TRBV11-3 combines with J gene TRBJ2-1, with D maybe TRBD1 (5 bases). The germline V and J ends were trimmed by 5 bases and 5 bases, with 7 bases remaining between them. The CDR3 is 12 residues long. From germline, CDR1 is SGHNT and CDR2 YENEEA. The CDR3, as DNA: TGTGCCAGCAGCCCAGGGCACAATGAGCAGTTCTTC. This gives the protein CASSPGHNEQFF.

This rearrangement joins TRBV7-6 to TRBJ1-6; D is perhaps TRBD1 (6 bases). CDR1 and CDR2 (germline): SGHVS, FNYEAQ. The V end lost 1 base, the J end lost 7 bases, and 11 bases lay between the germline ends. The CDR3 totals 15 residues. CDR3 bases: TGTGCCAGCAGCTTAGGCGCAGGGGACAATTCACCCCTCCACTTT. Translated: CASSLGAGDNSPLHF. The full variable domain, rest sourced from reference TRBV7-6 and TRBJ1-6, is GAGVSQSPRYKVTKRGQDVALRCDPISGHVSLYWYRQALGQGPEFLTYFNYEAQQDKSGLPNDRFSAERPEGSISTLTIQRTEQRDSAMYRCASSLGAGDNSPLHFGNGTRLTVT.

The chain joins TRBV6-6 to TRBJ2-7; 9 nucleotides agree with TRBD2. The J segment lost 0 bases and the V segment lost 5 bases, leaving 5 bases of the junction unmatched. Germline CDR1 reads MNHNY; CDR2 reads SVGAGI (reference sequence). This CDR3 is built from 15 residues. The CDR3 nucleotides read TGTGCCAGCAGTCCAGCGGGAGGCCCCTCCTACGAGCAGTACGTC. This sequence encodes CASSPAGGPSYEQYV.

The chain has TRBV18 and TRBJ2-7, with 11 bases aligning to TRBD2. Germline CDR1 KGHSH, CDR2 LQKENI. The trim removed 2 bases at V and 0 bases at J, leaving 9 bases unmatched. CDR3 length: 18 amino acids. The CDR3 sequence is CASSPGLAGGASSYEQYF. The CDR3 bases are TGTGCCAGCTCACCAGGGCTAGCGGGGGGCGCAAGCTCCTACGAGCAGTACTTC.

The J gene is TRBJ1-3, the V gene TRBV27; maybe TRBD1 (6 bases). The germline V gene encodes CDR1 MNHEY and CDR2 SMNVEV (reference sequence). Deletions cut 3 bases from V and 1 base from J, with 10 bases between. The CDR3 has 15 residues. This CDR3 is CASSFSQGSGNTIYF. The CDR3 DNA follows: TGTGCCAGCAGTTTCTCACAGGGTTCTGGAAACACCATATATTTT.

The chain uses TRBV7-2 and TRBJ1-3; 7 bases are a match to TRBD1. Germline loops: CDR1 SGHTA, CDR2 FQGNSA. Trimming removed 0 bases from V and 6 bases from J; junction bases left unmatched: 8. This CDR3 has 16 residues. CDR3 region: CASSLAPYRGLNTIYF. CDR3 coding DNA: TGTGCCAGCAGCTTAGCCCCCTACAGGGGTTTAAACACCATATATTTT.

This chain uses TRBV2 with TRBJ2-2, with a possible D match to TRBD1 (6 bases). The CDR3 totals 16 residues. The V end was cut by 8 bases, the J end by 2 bases, with 18 bases between. The germline gives CDR1 SNHLY, CDR2 FYNNEI. This CDR3 is CASAFRGHPNTGELFF. The DNA for the CDR3 is TGTGCCAGCGCTTTCCGGGGACACCCTAACACCGGGGAGCTGTTTTTT.

The J gene is TRBJ2-1, the V gene TRBV10-3, with a possible D match to TRBD1 (5 bases). Trimming shortened V by 5 bases and J by 9 bases, and 20 bases separated the two germline ends. This CDR3 has 15 residues. Looked up from germline, CDR1 is ENHRY and CDR2 is SYGVKD. CDR3 bases: TGTGCCATCAGTTTACAGGAAAGAGGCGACGGTGAGCAGTTCTTC. Its translation is CAISLQERGDGEQFF.

V is TRBV7-9 and J is TRBJ1-5; 7 bases fit TRBD1. The CDR3 length is 14 residues. Germline-derived CDR1 and CDR2 are SEHNR and FQNEAQ (reference sequence). The J segment lost 3 bases and the V segment lost 5 bases, leaving 4 bases of the junction unmatched. The CDR3 protein is CASSRGQNNQPQHF. The CDR3 DNA reads TGTGCCAGCAGCAGGGGACAGAACAATCAGCCCCAGCATTTT.

The CDR3 region has the DNA TGTGCCAGCAGCGTAAGGTTTGGACAGGGCAATGAGCAGTTCTTC. Translating gives CASSVRFGQGNEQFF. V is TRBV9 and J is TRBJ2-1; TRBD1 matches 8 bases. V was clipped by 1 base and J by 6 bases; unmatched bases: 6. The germline CDR1 and CDR2 sequences are SGDLS and YYNGEE. This CDR3 contains 15 residues.

The chain joins TRBV5-1 to TRBJ2-2, with D possibly TRBD1 on 6 matching bases. The CDR3 consists of 14 residues. Germline V CDR1 and CDR2: SGHRS, YFSETQ. With 4 bases removed from V and 6 bases from J, the gap between germline ends came to 13 bases. CDR3 coding DNA: TGCGCCAGCAGCCCATTACAGGGTCCCGGGGAGCTGTTTTTT. Translated, it gives CASSPLQGPGELFF.

This clone occurred a few times. The V and J genes are TRBV4-1 and TRBJ2-7, with D maybe TRBD2 (6 bases). Deletions cut 6 bases from V and 0 bases from J, with 15 bases between. Germline lookup yields CDR1 MGHRA and CDR2 YSYEKL. CDR3 length: 15 amino acids. The CDR3 spells CASSPAGSSSYEQYV. The CDR3 DNA follows: TGCGCCAGCAGTCCTGCCGGGAGTAGCTCCTACGAGCAGTACGTC.